The entry below describes one T cell receptor (beta chain). Its antigen remains unknown. The record originates from a study of OX40 agonist ivuxolimab in advanced cancers. On the study more broadly: Three dose-escalation patients had partial responses: one with hepatocellular carcinoma and two with cutaneous melanoma.

Generated by immunoSEQ multiplex PCR, the TCRdb table keeps only in-frame clones and is missing some. The data show roughly 62,000 clones, more than 90% seen once. Study-level results: Some patients who did not respond also had low normalized T-cell clonal expansion.

Germline CDR1 and CDR2: SNHLY and FYNNEI. With 4 bases removed from V and 1 base from J, the gap between germline ends came to 7 bases. The CDR3 is 13 residues long. V usage is TRBV2 and J usage is TRBJ1-1; D may be TRBD1 (6 bases). The TCR sequence derives from an adult with an advanced solid tumor such as melanoma, head and neck, liver or kidney cancer. Sample: CD4+ or CD8+ T cells sorted from blood, taken in a trial of the OX40 agonist ivuxolimab. The CDR3 DNA follows: TGTGCCAGCAGTGGACAGGAGAACACTGAAGCTTTCTTT. Its translation is CASSGQENTEAFF.